The rows below give T cell receptor beta chains drawn from one sample of a study of patients and donors after allogeneic stem cell transplantation. TCRdb independently ran MiXCR on the RT-PCR reads; one entry per CDR3 protein. The table has hundreds of thousands of distinct CDR3 sequences, 16% seen once. Sequencing was carried out using blood, either unsorted or a sorted T cell fraction (not recorded which). These receptors came from a human donor who was either an allogeneic HSCT recipient or a stem cell or donor lymphocyte infusion donor (not recorded which). It is not recorded whose cells these are; they may come from a transplant donor. CDR3s leave out the opening cysteine and the closing phenylalanine or tryptophan. Fields, in order: V gene, J gene, CDR3 protein.

TRBV3-1,TRBJ2-7,ASSQDRNRVSYEQY
TRBV12-3/TRBV12-4,TRBJ2-1,ASSPKLNEQF
TRBV20-1,TRBJ2-1,SAPGGGRSEQF
TRBV28,TRBJ2-2,ASSLPLGTGELF
TRBV5-1,TRBJ2-1,ASSSEGTSGRTYNEQF
TRBV29-1,TRBJ1-1,SVGQGSNTEAF
TRBV12-3/TRBV12-4,TRBJ1-2,ASGFSPSPDGYT
TRBV24-1,TRBJ2-2,ATSDRRQGALSGELF
TRBV2,TRBJ1-4,ASRGQPATNEKLF
TRBV11-2,TRBJ1-2,ASSQQGFYGYT
TRBV29-1,TRBJ2-7,SARGGTGDYEQY
TRBV19,TRBJ2-1,ASSIGTSVEQF
TRBV7-6,TRBJ2-3,ASSTSLSGADTQY
TRBV5-6,TRBJ2-2,ASSMGGPNTGELF
TRBV12-3/TRBV12-4,TRBJ2-1,ASTLGDLEQF
TRBV5-1,TRBJ2-2,ASSLSRTGGELF
TRBV7-9,TRBJ2-7,ASSRGSSLDYEQY
TRBV6-1,TRBJ2-7,ASSLWTVELDSYEQY
TRBV18,TRBJ1-1,ASSRGTALGEPEAF
TRBV7-6,TRBJ2-2,ASSPPGQHTGELF
TRBV5-8,TRBJ2-5,ASSPGRGLQETQY
TRBV6-6,TRBJ1-1,ASSMGLAEAF
TRBV5-1,TRBJ1-6,ASSLEGVNSPLH
TRBV27,TRBJ2-7,ASSLFGGYEQY
TRBV5-1,TRBJ2-2,ATRKRSREGGGELF
TRBV4-2,TRBJ2-3,ASSQPGLAGVGDTQY
TRBV7-9,TRBJ1-4,ASRRPGGNEKLF
TRBV20-1,TRBJ2-1,SARVTSSYNEQF
TRBV7-2,TRBJ2-3,ASSQIGTTTDTQY
TRBV3-1,TRBJ2-5,ASSQDRLAETQY
TRBV11-3,TRBJ2-2,ASSAGTRTNTGELF
TRBV5-1,TRBJ2-7,ASSSRSTGAEQY
TRBV7-9,TRBJ1-1,ASTSGNTEAF
TRBV16,TRBJ1-5,ASRPGQGNQPQH
TRBV7-9,TRBJ2-3,ASSLYGTSDHVDTQY
TRBV6-5,TRBJ2-1,ASSYSQASGLGVEQF
TRBV6-5,TRBJ2-7,ASSYGDRTGYEQY
TRBV7-9,TRBJ2-7,ASSLGNKENYEQY